This paragraph covers one TCR beta chain sequence. TCRdb's table, derived via immunoSEQ multiplex PCR, lists solely in-frame clones and lacks some. This table holds nearly 200,000 clones, about 82% found once. This entry is derived from a study of blood T cell repertoires in COVID-19. The clonotype originates from a man between 60 and 75 years old with COVID-19, enrolled during active disease. Sequencing input: peripheral blood.

The CDR3 loop reads CASSQGRDSLDNEQFF. The CDR3 region has the DNA TGTGCCAGCAGCCAAGGGCGGGACAGCCTCGACAATGAGCAGTTCTTC. V usage is TRBV14 and J usage is TRBJ2-1; D is perhaps TRBD1 (7 bases). V lost 1 base and J lost 5, with 15 bases in between. The CDR3 contains 16 residues. Germline assignment: CDR1 SGHDN and CDR2 FVKESK. The full variable domain, its missing parts supplied by reference TRBV14 and TRBJ2-1, is EAGVTQFPSHSVIEKGQTVTLRCDPISGHDNLYWYRRVMGKEIKFLLHFVKESKQDESGMPNNRFLAERTGGTYSTLKVQPAELEDSGVYFCASSQGRDSLDNEQFFGPGTRLTVL.